The table lists the clone carrying this T cell receptor (beta chain) with a few counts. TCRdb processed the reads anew with MiXCR; each CDR3 protein has one entry. The repertoire holds under 600,000 distinct CDR3 sequences, with 15% to 20% as singletons. This record belongs to a study of T cell repertoires in cytomegalovirus infection. The sequence came from a human donor in good health (CMV status not recorded). Some clones in this sample may be carry-over from other donors' samples. The material sequenced was CD8+ T cells from PBMCs.

The CDR3 DNA follows: TGTGCCAGTAAAGAGGGGATAGGTATGAACACTGAAGCTTTCTTT. Translation: CASKEGIGMNTEAFF. The V call is TRBV19, the J call TRBJ1-1; TRBD1 might be the D (5 bases). This CDR3 is 15 amino acids long. The V end was cut by 7 bases, the J end by 0 bases, with 15 bases between. CDR1 is LNHDA, CDR2 SQIVND, per germline (reference sequence).